This is a list of T cell receptor beta chains from one sample in a study of blood T cells in healthy people across ages. TCRdb reprocessed the 5' RACE reads via MiXCR and lists one record per CDR3 protein. The table records approximately 1.5 million distinct CDR3 sequences, less than 45% of them present only once. Material for sequencing was blood. All receptors derive from a woman in her late teens or twenties in good health. CDR3s include the opening cysteine and the closing phenylalanine or tryptophan. Fields, in order: V gene, clone size, CDR3 length, D gene, J gene, CDR3 DNA, CDR3 protein. A D gene is named only where the DNA matches it firmly. Clone size is stated in some rows and not others, as once, few, many or a class when expanded.

>TRBV6-2/TRBV6-3|-|14|-|TRBJ2-7
TGTGCCAGCAGTTACTTCGACAAAACCTACGAGCAGTACTTC
CASSYFDKTYEQYF
>TRBV11-2|few|16|TRBD2|TRBJ2-7
TGTGCCAGCAGCTTGGGGACTAGCGGGGTGATCTACGAGCAGTACTTC
CASSLGTSGVIYEQYF
>TRBV20-1|-|18|TRBD2|TRBJ2-1
TGCAGTGCTGAGGGACTAGCGGGGGGGCCGATAGCCTACAATGAGCAGTTCTTC
CSAEGLAGGPIAYNEQFF
>TRBV7-2|few|12|-|TRBJ1-2
TGTGCCAGCAGAGGGGGAGAGGACGGCTACACCTTC
CASRGGEDGYTF
>TRBV5-1|-|15|TRBD2|TRBJ2-1
TGCGCCAGCAGCTTGCCTCTGGGCGGGAGTGTTGAGCAGTTCTTC
CASSLPLGGSVEQFF
>TRBV9|few|13|-|TRBJ1-5
TGTGCCAGCAGTGGGGAGCCCAATCAGCCCCAGCATTTT
CASSGEPNQPQHF
>TRBV6-6|once|11|-|TRBJ1-2
TGTGCCAGCAGGTCCCTCGGTGGCTACACCTTC
CASRSLGGYTF
>TRBV11-1|-|14|-|TRBJ1-3
TGTGCCAGCAGATTTAACCAGGAGGGAAACACCATATATTTT
CASRFNQEGNTIYF
>TRBV20-1|-|13|-|TRBJ1-4
TGCAGTGCTAGTGGTGGGGGCGTGGAAAAACTGTTTTTT
CSASGGGVEKLFF
>TRBV29-1|few|15|TRBD1|TRBJ1-2
TGCAGCGTCGTAAGGGACAGGGCTGACCCCTATGGCTACACCTTC
CSVVRDRADPYGYTF
>TRBV25-1|-|13|-|TRBJ2-3
TGTGCCCGCAGTGACCGGACGACAGATACGCAGTATTTT
CARSDRTTDTQYF
>TRBV7-9|many|12|-|TRBJ2-1
TGTGCCAGCAGCCAATCGTCCTATGAGCAGTTCTTC
CASSQSSYEQFF
>TRBV28|-|15|TRBD2|TRBJ2-4
TGTGCCAGCAGTTTTCCCCTAGCGGGTGAAAACATTCAGTACTTC
CASSFPLAGENIQYF
>TRBV4-1|-|16|-|TRBJ2-3
TGCGCCAGCAGCCACCCTCTTCGGGGGCAGAGAGATACGCAGTATTTT
CASSHPLRGQRDTQYF
>TRBV28|-|16|-|TRBJ2-3
TGTGCCAGCAGTTTTTCTACGGGACTTCTCACAGATACGCAGTATTTT
CASSFSTGLLTDTQYF
>TRBV15|-|14|-|TRBJ2-5
TGTGCCACCAGCAAGGGGGGACTACCCCCCGAGGAGTACTTC
CATSKGGLPPEEYF
>TRBV7-2|-|14|TRBD2|TRBJ2-7
TGTGCCAGCAGTTATGCGGGGGGTTTCTACGAGCAGTACTTC
CASSYAGGFYEQYF
>TRBV28|-|17|-|TRBJ1-2
TGTGCCAGCAGTTTAGCCCCTCGTAGGGCTCCTCCGTATGGCTACACCTTC
CASSLAPRRAPPYGYTF
>TRBV4-2|-|15|TRBD1|TRBJ1-4
TGTGCCAGCAGCCAAACCGGGACAGGGAATGAAAAACTGTTTTTT
CASSQTGTGNEKLFF
>TRBV20-1|-|14|-|TRBJ2-5
TGCAGTGCAACCTATCTAGCGAAAATTAAGACCCAGTACTTC
CSATYLAKIKTQYF
>TRBV20-1|few|15|-|TRBJ2-3
TGCAGTGCTACCGGGGCTAGCAGACACACAGATACGCAGTATTTT
CSATGASRHTDTQYF
>TRBV9|-|15|-|TRBJ2-5
TGTGCCAGCAGCGTAAGGGGATGGTCTCAAGAGACCCAGTACTTC
CASSVRGWSQETQYF
>TRBV6-2/TRBV6-3|few|14|-|TRBJ1-5
TGTGCCAGCAGTTCCAATCTTCGGGGGCAGCCCCAGCATTTT
CASSSNLRGQPQHF
>TRBV25-1|-|14|-|TRBJ2-7
TGTGCCAGCAGTGAAGGGGCTAGTTTCCACGAGCAGTACTTC
CASSEGASFHEQYF
>TRBV20-1|-|15|TRBD2|TRBJ2-3
TGCAGTGCTAGGGCTAGCGGGAGGTACACAGATACGCAGTATTTT
CSARASGRYTDTQYF
>TRBV29-1|-|13|-|TRBJ2-1
TGCAGCGCCCGGACAGTCACCTACAATGAGCAGTTCTTC
CSARTVTYNEQFF
>TRBV28|-|15|TRBD1|TRBJ2-3
TGTGCCAGCACTCTTCAGGGGGCTAGCACAGATACGCAGTATTTT
CASTLQGASTDTQYF
>TRBV7-2|few|13|-|TRBJ1-5
TGTGCCAGCAGCTTAGGGGTATTCCAGCCCCAGCATTTT
CASSLGVFQPQHF
>TRBV5-5|few|13|-|TRBJ2-1
TGTGCCAGCAGCTTGCCCTCAGGGTCTGAGCAGTTCTTC
CASSLPSGSEQFF
>TRBV29-1|many|15|TRBD2|TRBJ2-1
TGCAGCGTTGGTATAGGACTAGCGGGAGCTAATGAGCAGTTCTTC
CSVGIGLAGANEQFF
>TRBV18|few|14|-|TRBJ2-6
TGCGCCAGCAGCCCGGGTACTGGGGCCAACGTCCTGACTTTC
CASSPGTGANVLTF
>TRBV27|-|14|-|TRBJ1-6
TGTGCCAGCACCCGACAGGATAATAATTCACCCCTCCACTTT
CASTRQDNNSPLHF
>TRBV4-3|-|15|TRBD1|TRBJ1-5
TGCGCCAGCTGCCATCGACAGGGTGGCAATCAGCCCCAGCATTTT
CASCHRQGGNQPQHF
>TRBV7-2|few|11|-|TRBJ1-1
TGTGCCAGCAGCCTCCACAGGGAAGCTTTCTTT
CASSLHREAFF
>TRBV10-2|few|13|TRBD1|TRBJ1-2
TGCGCCAGCAGTGGAGACAGGGTAGGGGGCTACACCTTC
CASSGDRVGGYTF
>TRBV5-1|-|15|-|TRBJ1-5
TGCGCCAGCAGCATCGGGACAAGTACCAATCAGCCCCAGCATTTT
CASSIGTSTNQPQHF
>TRBV4-3|-|12|-|TRBJ1-6
TGCGCCAGCAGCCACGATCATTCACCCCCCCACTTT
CASSHDHSPPHF
>TRBV7-2|few|13|-|TRBJ1-6
TGTGCCAGCAGCTCAGATCGGGATTCACCCCTCCACTTT
CASSSDRDSPLHF
>TRBV20-1|-|15|-|TRBJ1-5
TGCAGTGCCCGGGACTTGGCTCGTAGCAATCAGCCCCAGCATTTT
CSARDLARSNQPQHF
>TRBV4-1|-|15|-|TRBJ2-1
TGCGCCAGCAGCCACATTAGCGGATCCTACAATGAGCAGTTCTTC
CASSHISGSYNEQFF
>TRBV20-1|-|16|TRBD2|TRBJ2-1
TGCAGTGCTAGAGATCAGAGCGGGAGGGCCGTCAATGAGCAGTTCTTC
CSARDQSGRAVNEQFF
>TRBV12-3/TRBV12-4|-|16|TRBD1|TRBJ1-4
TGTGCCAGCACTGACAGGGAACCTTCAACTAATGAAAAACTGTTTTTT
CASTDREPSTNEKLFF
>TRBV20-1|-|12|-|TRBJ2-1
TGCAATGCTAGCCTCTTATACAATGAGCAGTTCTTC
CNASLLYNEQFF
>TRBV2|-|16|-|TRBJ2-1
TGTGCCAACAACCTGGGAGGCGGGTTGGCCTACAATGAGCAGTTCTTC
CANNLGGGLAYNEQFF
>TRBV9|-|12|-|TRBJ2-7
TGTGCCAGCAGCGTACAGGACCGCGAGCAGTACTTC
CASSVQDREQYF
>TRBV29-1|few|9|-|TRBJ2-7
TGCAGCGTTCGTCCCGAGCAGTACTTC
CSVRPEQYF
>TRBV7-2|once|14|TRBD2|TRBJ2-7
TGTGCCAGCAGCTGTAGACTAGCCACCTACGAGCAGTACTTC
CASSCRLATYEQYF
>TRBV29-1|few|13|-|TRBJ2-1
TGCAGCGTTGTATCCCGGGCAAGCCATGAGCAGTTCTTC
CSVVSRASHEQFF
>TRBV7-2|-|15|TRBD1|TRBJ2-1
TGTGCCAGCAGCTTGGGACAGGTAAAATACAATGAGCAGTTCTTC
CASSLGQVKYNEQFF
>TRBV27|-|14|-|TRBJ2-7
TGTGCCGGCAGTTTATATCGGGCAGACTACGAGCAGTACTTC
CAGSLYRADYEQYF
>TRBV29-1|few|14|-|TRBJ1-2
TGCAGCGTTGAAGATGCCTGGGTGGGCTATGGCTACACCTTC
CSVEDAWVGYGYTF
>TRBV12-3/TRBV12-4|-|16|TRBD1|TRBJ2-3
TGTGCCAGCAGTTTAAACAGGGGCTTGGGCACAGATACGCAGTATTTT
CASSLNRGLGTDTQYF
>TRBV9|-|14|-|TRBJ1-1
TGTGCCAGCAGCGCAACAGGTTCGCAATTTGAAGCTTTCTTT
CASSATGSQFEAFF
>TRBV27|-|15|-|TRBJ2-7
TGTGCCAGCAGTTTATGGCGGAGTGTATACAATGAGCAGTACTTC
CASSLWRSVYNEQYF
>TRBV7-4|many|15|-|TRBJ2-7
TGTGCCAGCACCCTAAGAAAGGCGGCTATCTACGAGCAGTACTTC
CASTLRKAAIYEQYF
>TRBV6-5|-|13|-|TRBJ2-7
TGTGCCAGCACCCAAAAGGGCTCCTACGAGCAGTACTTC
CASTQKGSYEQYF